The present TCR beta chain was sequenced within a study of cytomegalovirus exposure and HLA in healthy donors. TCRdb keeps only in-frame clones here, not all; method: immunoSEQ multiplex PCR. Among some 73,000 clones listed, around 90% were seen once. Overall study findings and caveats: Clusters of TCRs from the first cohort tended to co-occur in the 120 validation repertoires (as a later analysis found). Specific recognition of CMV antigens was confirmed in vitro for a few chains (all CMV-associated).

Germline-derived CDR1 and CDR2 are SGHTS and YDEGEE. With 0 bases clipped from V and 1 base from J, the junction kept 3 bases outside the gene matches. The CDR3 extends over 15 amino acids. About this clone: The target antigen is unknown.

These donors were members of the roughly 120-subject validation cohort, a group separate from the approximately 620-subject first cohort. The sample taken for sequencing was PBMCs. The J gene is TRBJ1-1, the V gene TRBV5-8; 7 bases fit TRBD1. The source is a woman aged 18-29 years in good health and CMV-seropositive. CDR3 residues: CASSLDRGSNTEAFF. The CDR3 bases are TGTGCCAGCAGCTTGGACAGGGGATCGAACACTGAAGCTTTCTTT.